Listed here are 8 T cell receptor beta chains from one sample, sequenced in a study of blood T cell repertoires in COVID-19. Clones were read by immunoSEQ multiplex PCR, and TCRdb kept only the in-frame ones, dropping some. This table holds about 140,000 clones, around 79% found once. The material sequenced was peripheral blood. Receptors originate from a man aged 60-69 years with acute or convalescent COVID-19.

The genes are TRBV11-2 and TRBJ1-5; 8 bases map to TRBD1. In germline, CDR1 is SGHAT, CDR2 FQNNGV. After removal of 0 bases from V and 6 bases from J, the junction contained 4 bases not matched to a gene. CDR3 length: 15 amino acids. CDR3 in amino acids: CASSLDQGAGQPQHF. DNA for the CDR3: TGTGCCAGCAGCTTAGACCAGGGGGCGGGTCAGCCCCAGCATTTT.

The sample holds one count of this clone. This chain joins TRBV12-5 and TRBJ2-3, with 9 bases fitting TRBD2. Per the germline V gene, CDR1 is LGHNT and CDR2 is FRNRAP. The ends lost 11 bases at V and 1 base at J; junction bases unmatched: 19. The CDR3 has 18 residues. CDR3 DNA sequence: TGTGCTTCTCATGCGGGGGGGGCGGGAGTCCTACGCACAGATACGCAGTATTTT. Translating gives CASHAGGAGVLRTDTQYF.

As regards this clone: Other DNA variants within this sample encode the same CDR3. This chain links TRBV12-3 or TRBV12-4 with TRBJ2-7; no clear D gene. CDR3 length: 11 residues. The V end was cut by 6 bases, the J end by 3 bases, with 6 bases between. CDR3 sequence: CASSPGYEQYF. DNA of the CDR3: TGTGCCAGCAGCCCGGGCTACGAGCAGTACTTC.

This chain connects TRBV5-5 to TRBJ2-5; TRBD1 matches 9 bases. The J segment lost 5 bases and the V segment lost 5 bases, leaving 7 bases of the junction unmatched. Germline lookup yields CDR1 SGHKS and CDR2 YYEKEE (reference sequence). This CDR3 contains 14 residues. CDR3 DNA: TGTGCCAGCAGTCATACAGGGGGCGACGAGACCCAGTACTTC. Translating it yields CASSHTGGDETQYF.

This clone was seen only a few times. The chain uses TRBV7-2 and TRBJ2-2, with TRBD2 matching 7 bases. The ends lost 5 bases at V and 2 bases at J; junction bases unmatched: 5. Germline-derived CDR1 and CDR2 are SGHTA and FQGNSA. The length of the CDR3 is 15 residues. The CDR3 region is CASSQSGINTGELFF. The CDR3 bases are TGTGCCAGCAGCCAAAGCGGGATCAACACCGGGGAGCTGTTTTTT. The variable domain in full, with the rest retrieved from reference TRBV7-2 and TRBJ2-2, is GAGVSQSPSNKVTEKGKDVELRCDPISGHTALYWYRQSLGQGLEFLIYFQGNSAPDKSGLPSDRFSAERTGGSVSTLTIQRTQQEDSAVYLCASSQSGINTGELFFGEGSRLTVL.

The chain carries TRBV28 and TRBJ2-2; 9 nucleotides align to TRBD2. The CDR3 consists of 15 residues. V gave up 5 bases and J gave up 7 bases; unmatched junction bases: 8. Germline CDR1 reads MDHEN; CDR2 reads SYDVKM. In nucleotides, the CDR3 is TGTGCCAGCAGTAAGCCGGGACTAGCCGACGGGGAGCTGTTTTTT. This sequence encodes CASSKPGLADGELFF.

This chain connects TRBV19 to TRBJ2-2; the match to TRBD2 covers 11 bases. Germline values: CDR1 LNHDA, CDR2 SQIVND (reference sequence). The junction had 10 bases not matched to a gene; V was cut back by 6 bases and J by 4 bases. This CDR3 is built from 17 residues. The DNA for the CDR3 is TGTGCCAGTAGGGGAAGACTAGCGGGAATGAGCACCGGGGAGCTGTTTTTT. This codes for CASRGRLAGMSTGELFF.

The CDR3: CAWSKGQPQNYEQYF. The CDR3 bases are TGTGCCTGGAGTAAAGGACAGCCCCAAAACTACGAGCAGTACTTC. This chain links TRBV30 with TRBJ2-7; D may be TRBD1 (6 bases). CDR1 is GTSNPN and CDR2 is SVGIG in the germline V gene (reference sequence). CDR3 length: 15 amino acids. The germline V and J ends were trimmed by 2 bases and 3 bases, with 17 bases remaining between them.